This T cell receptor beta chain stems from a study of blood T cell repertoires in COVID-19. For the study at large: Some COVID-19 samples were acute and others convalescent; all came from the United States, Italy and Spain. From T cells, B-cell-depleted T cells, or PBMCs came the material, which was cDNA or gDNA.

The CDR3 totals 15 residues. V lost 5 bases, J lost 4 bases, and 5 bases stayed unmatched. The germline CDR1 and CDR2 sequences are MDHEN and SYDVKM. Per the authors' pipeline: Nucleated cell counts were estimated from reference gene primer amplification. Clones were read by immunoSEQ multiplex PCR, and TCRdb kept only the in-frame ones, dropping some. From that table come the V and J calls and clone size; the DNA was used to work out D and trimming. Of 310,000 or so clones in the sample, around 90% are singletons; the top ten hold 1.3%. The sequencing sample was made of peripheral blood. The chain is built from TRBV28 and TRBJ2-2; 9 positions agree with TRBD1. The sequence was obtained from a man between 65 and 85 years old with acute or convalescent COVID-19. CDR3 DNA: TGTGCCAGCAGTCACAGGGGGCGACGCACCGGGGAGCTGTTTTTT. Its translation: CASSHRGRRTGELFF.